This T cell receptor (beta chain) was recovered during a study of T cells in lung cancer brain metastases. General study findings and limits: Paired lesions shared few clones; most were lesion-specific (mean Morisita approximately 0.25).

Clones were sequenced by immunoSEQ multiplex PCR, and TCRdb holds only the in-frame ones, with some missing. The sample carries approximately 5,300 clones, nearly 90% recorded once. A word on this clone: Its antigen is currently unknown.

Four or five deparaffinized, unstained about 9.2 um sections supplied tumor areas macrodissected using marked H&E slides as a guide. Source material: tumor tissue from the primary lung tumor. This clonotype originated in a woman aged 45-65 years with non-small cell lung cancer.

Here the CDR3 reads CASSPPWGQETQYF. The CDR3, as DNA: TGTGCCAGCAGCCCCCCATGGGGCCAAGAGACCCAGTACTTC. The chain employs TRBV9 and TRBJ2-5, with D uncertain. The length of the CDR3 is 14 residues. Germline CDR1 SGDLS, CDR2 YYNGEE. The ends were cut back, 4 bases at V and 1 base at J, with 11 bases in the middle.